The clone carrying this TCR beta chain showed up just once. Original processing methods: Amplification from reference gene primers served as the basis for estimated nucleated cell counts. Sequencing was performed with immunoSEQ multiplex PCR; in TCRdb, only in-frame clones are kept and a portion is missing. V, J and clone size are taken as reported in that table, and D and trimming were inferred from the DNA itself. Of approximately 100,000 clones in the sample, around 85% were seen once. The sample comes from a study of blood T cell repertoires in COVID-19. About the research overall: The United States, Italy and Spain provided the acute and convalescent COVID-19 samples. In each case, the material was cDNA or gDNA derived from T cells, B-cell-depleted T cells, or PBMCs.

In germline, CDR1 is SGHTA, CDR2 FQGNSA. The CDR3 loop spans 16 amino acids. V lost 7 bases to trimming and J lost 5 bases; unmatched junction nucleotides: 12. The clonotype comes from a human donor in a cohort sampled during active COVID-19. V gene TRBV7-2 combines with J gene TRBJ2-1, with 9 bases identical to TRBD1. Material for sequencing was peripheral blood. The CDR3 sequence: CASTRRYRGQNNEQFF. CDR3 DNA: TGTGCCAGCACCAGACGCTACAGGGGGCAAAACAATGAGCAGTTCTTC.